The source of this TCR beta chain is a study of blood T cells in healthy people across ages. The study, taken as a whole, reports: Relative to aged donors, long-lived donors carried more naive CD4+ cells and displayed higher diversity. The study could not conclusively compare naive and antigen-experienced cells, given its unsorted PBMCs.

CDR3 length: 16 residues. V was cut by 4 bases and J by 0 bases, with 12 bases left in between. Germline CDR1 reads MGHDK; CDR2 reads SYGVNS. A second PCR, run for roughly 6 to 11 cycles, used a sample-barcoded 5' primer plus a J-beta primer mix. TCRdb redid the calling of the 5' RACE reads with MiXCR, one entry per CDR3 protein. The sample lists some 920,000 distinct CDR3 sequences; roughly 50% were seen once. Only one count was recorded for this clonotype. Its target is not known. The chain recombines TRBV25-1 with TRBJ1-4; TRBD1 might be the D (5 bases). Specimen: blood. This receptor was obtained from a woman aged 55-75 years in good health. The CDR3 is CASSGFSTATNEKLFF. The DNA of the CDR3 is TGTGCCAGCAGTGGCTTTTCGACAGCAACTAATGAAAAACTGTTTTTT.